The rows below give T cell receptor beta chains drawn from one sample of a study of cytomegalovirus exposure and HLA in healthy donors. The data were produced by immunoSEQ multiplex PCR, yet TCRdb's version contains in-frame clones alone and is incomplete. This sample has about 130,000 clones, with around 81% found just once. The source material was PBMCs. These TCRs come from a woman in her 50s in good health and CMV-seronegative. Each CDR3 is given with its conserved first and last residue. The D gene is left open where the match is weak. Not every row has a clone size; where given, it reads once, few, many or a size class.

d_call	j_call	v_call	clone_size	cdr3_aa	cdr3_nt
NA	TRBJ2-3	TRBV4-3	NA	CASSQDFGDTQYF	TGCGCCAGCAGCCAAGACTTCGGGGATACGCAGTATTTT
TRBD1	TRBJ2-7	TRBV7-9	NA	CASSLAGQGPSSYEQYF	TGTGCCAGCAGCTTAGCTGGACAGGGACCTTCCTCCTACGAGCAGTACTTC
NA	TRBJ1-5	TRBV4-3	NA	CASSQDFRRGRVQPQHF	TGCGCCAGCAGCCAAGATTTTCGCAGGGGCAGGGTTCAGCCCCAGCATTTT
NA	TRBJ2-1	TRBV6-4	NA	CASSLRDNNEQFF	TGTGCCAGCAGCCTCCGGGACAACAATGAGCAGTTCTTC
NA	TRBJ2-3	TRBV11-3	few	CASSLSPSSDTQYF	TGTGCCAGCAGCTTATCCCCTAGCTCAGATACGCAGTATTTT
NA	TRBJ2-1	TRBV4-1	NA	CASSLGQHSYNEQFF	TGCGCCAGCAGCCTAGGACAGCACTCCTACAATGAGCAGTTCTTC
NA	TRBJ2-3	TRBV5-1	NA	CASSPDGHPPPDTQYF	TGCGCCAGCAGCCCCGACGGACACCCGCCCCCAGATACGCAGTATTTT
TRBD2	TRBJ2-1	TRBV14	NA	CASSRTSGSLLGNEQFF	TGTGCCAGCAGCCGGACTAGCGGGAGTTTATTAGGCAATGAGCAGTTCTTC
TRBD1	TRBJ2-7	TRBV27	NA	CASSLRTGGSYEQYF	TGTGCCAGCAGTTTACGGACAGGGGGCTCCTACGAGCAGTACTTC
NA	TRBJ2-5	TRBV6-5	NA	CASSYQGQETQYF	TGTGCCAGCAGTTACCAGGGCCAAGAGACCCAGTACTTC
TRBD1	TRBJ1-1	TRBV2	NA	CASTKEGAIPGTEAFF	TGTGCCAGCACGAAGGAGGGGGCAATCCCTGGCACTGAAGCTTTCTTT
TRBD1	TRBJ2-5	TRBV5-6	NA	CASSKIGQGPNQETQYF	TGTGCCAGCAGCAAAATCGGACAGGGACCTAACCAAGAGACCCAGTACTTC
NA	TRBJ1-6	TRBV25-1	NA	CASSELVGGGLNSPLHF	TGTGCCAGCAGTGAATTAGTTGGGGGGGGCCTTAATTCACCCCTCCACTTT
NA	TRBJ2-3	TRBV29-1	NA	CSVAPITSTDTQYF	TGCAGCGTTGCCCCCATAACTAGCACAGATACGCAGTATTTT
NA	TRBJ1-2	TRBV28	NA	CASRGVGAYGYTF	TGTGCCAGCAGAGGGGTGGGGGCCTATGGCTACACCTTC
TRBD2	TRBJ2-1	TRBV25-1	NA	CASAPGGSSYNEQFF	TGTGCCAGCGCCCCCGGCGGGAGCTCCTACAATGAGCAGTTCTTC
TRBD2	TRBJ2-7	TRBV27	NA	CASSLSPGLANEQYF	TGTGCCAGCAGTTTGTCGCCGGGACTAGCGAACGAGCAGTACTTC
TRBD1	TRBJ1-4	TRBV7-2	NA	CASSLASGTGEKLFF	TGTGCCAGCAGCTTAGCTTCCGGGACAGGGGAAAAACTGTTTTTT
TRBD2	TRBJ2-1	TRBV29-1	few	CSVERRERFYEQFF	TGCAGCGTTGAAAGGCGGGAGAGATTCTATGAGCAGTTCTTC
NA	TRBJ1-5	TRBV7-8	NA	CASSPVRRKPQHF	TGTGCCAGCAGCCCCGTAAGGCGGAAGCCCCAGCATTTT
NA	TRBJ2-7	TRBV28	NA	CASTQENYEQYF	TGTGCCAGCACACAGGAAAACTACGAGCAGTACTTC
NA	TRBJ2-7	TRBV7-2	NA	CASSPPQGGSYEQYF	TGTGCCAGCAGTCCTCCACAGGGTGGGTCCTACGAGCAGTACTTC
NA	TRBJ1-1	TRBV19	NA	CASSILALPGTEAFF	TGTGCCAGTAGTATCCTGGCCCTCCCGGGCACTGAAGCTTTCTTT
TRBD2	TRBJ2-7	TRBV7-9	NA	CSSGSTGTNYEQYF	TGTTCCAGCGGATCCACCGGGACTAACTACGAGCAGTACTTC
NA	TRBJ2-2	TRBV19	NA	CASSIIPGGTGIGELFF	TGTGCCAGTAGTATAATCCCAGGCGGGACGGGGATCGGGGAGCTGTTTTTT
NA	TRBJ1-2	TRBV29-1	NA	CSATLGQKTNYGYTF	TGCAGCGCAACTTTGGGGCAGAAAACTAACTATGGCTACACCTTC
TRBD1	TRBJ1-2	TRBV29-1	NA	CSVAPGQENYGYTF	TGCAGCGTTGCCCCGGGACAGGAGAACTATGGCTACACCTTC
NA	TRBJ2-5	TRBV29-1	NA	CSVRRGAGTVETQYF	TGCAGCGTTAGGCGGGGCGCGGGGACGGTGGAGACCCAGTACTTC
NA	TRBJ1-4	TRBV5-4	NA	CASSAAGVTNEKLFF	TGTGCCAGCAGCGCGGCCGGGGTAACTAATGAAAAACTGTTTTTT
NA	TRBJ1-1	TRBV4-3	NA	CASSQDGVRSTEAFF	TGCGCCAGCAGCCAAGACGGGGTCAGGAGCACTGAAGCTTTCTTT
NA	TRBJ2-1	TRBV7-8	once	CASSSYSYNEQFF	TGTGCCAGCAGCTCATATAGCTACAATGAGCAGTTCTTC
NA	TRBJ2-2	TRBV27	NA	CASSDEVTNTGELFF	TGTGCCAGCAGCGATGAGGTGACGAACACCGGGGAGCTGTTTTTT
TRBD2	TRBJ2-6	TRBV9	NA	CASSEGGAGGTGANVLTF	TGTGCCAGCAGCGAGGGCGGAGCGGGAGGAACTGGGGCCAACGTCCTGACTTTC
NA	TRBJ1-1	TRBV7-9	once	CASSLGTLLRTEAFF	TGTGCCAGCAGCTTAGGGACACTCTTGAGGACTGAAGCTTTCTTT
TRBD1	TRBJ1-5	TRBV11-2	NA	CASSPDGQDNQPQNF	TGTGCCAGCAGCCCCGATGGACAGGACAATCAGCCCCAGAATTTT
NA	TRBJ1-1	TRBV7-9	NA	CASSLDRAGTEAFF	TGTGCCAGCAGCTTAGACAGGGCAGGCACTGAAGCTTTCTTT